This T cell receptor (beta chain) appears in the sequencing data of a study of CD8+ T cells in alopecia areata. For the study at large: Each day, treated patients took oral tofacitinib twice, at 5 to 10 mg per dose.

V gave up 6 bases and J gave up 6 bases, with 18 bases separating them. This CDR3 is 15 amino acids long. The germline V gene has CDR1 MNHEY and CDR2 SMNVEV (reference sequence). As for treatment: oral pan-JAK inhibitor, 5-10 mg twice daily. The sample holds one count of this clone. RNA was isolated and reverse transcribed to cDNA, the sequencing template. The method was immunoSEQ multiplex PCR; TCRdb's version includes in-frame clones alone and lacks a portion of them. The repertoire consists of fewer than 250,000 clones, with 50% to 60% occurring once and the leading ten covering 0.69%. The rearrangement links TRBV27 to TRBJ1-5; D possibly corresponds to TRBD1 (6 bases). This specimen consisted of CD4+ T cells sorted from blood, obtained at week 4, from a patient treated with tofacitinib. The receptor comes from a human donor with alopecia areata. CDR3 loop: CASSETGEEGQPQHF. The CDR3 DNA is TGTGCCAGCAGCGAGACAGGTGAGGAGGGTCAGCCCCAGCATTTT.